This T cell receptor (beta chain) was found in a study of human T cells and chemical hapten exposure. Study-wide context: The use of 2% DPC on about 2 cm by about 2 cm of upper inner arm skin constituted sensitization. Patch tests containing 0.01% DPC, applied to the upper back, were read at 6 days. Among samples, TCR yields varied mainly because of small differences in pooled library volume.

Regarding the study as a whole: Alopecia affecting every donor means their immune response may not match healthy people's.

TCRdb called the RACE reads again in MiXCR, with one record for every CDR3 protein. The sample lists roughly 140,000 distinct CDR3 sequences; around 11% were seen once. Sample time point: patch test 2, 6 weeks after DPC sensitization. Stated treatment: therapeutic diphenylcyclopropenone sensitization with weekly scalp DPC. The CDR3 is 14 residues long. Trimming left V 8 bases short and J 7 bases short, with 19 bases between. The germline CDR1 and CDR2 sequences are MNHEY and SMNVEV (reference sequence). This clonotype was observed a few times. Its antigen is unknown. The TCR sequence derives from a woman aged 50 to 60 with alopecia areata. Some clones in this sample may be carry-over from other donors' samples. The chain links TRBV27 to TRBJ2-3; tentatively, D is TRBD2 (6 bases). This sample comprised whole blood, obtained in connection with sensitization to the hapten diphenylcyclopropenone (DPC). CDR3 residues: CASRDVSAGNTQYF. CDR3 in DNA: TGTGCCAGCCGAGACGTCTCCGCGGGAAATACGCAGTATTTT.